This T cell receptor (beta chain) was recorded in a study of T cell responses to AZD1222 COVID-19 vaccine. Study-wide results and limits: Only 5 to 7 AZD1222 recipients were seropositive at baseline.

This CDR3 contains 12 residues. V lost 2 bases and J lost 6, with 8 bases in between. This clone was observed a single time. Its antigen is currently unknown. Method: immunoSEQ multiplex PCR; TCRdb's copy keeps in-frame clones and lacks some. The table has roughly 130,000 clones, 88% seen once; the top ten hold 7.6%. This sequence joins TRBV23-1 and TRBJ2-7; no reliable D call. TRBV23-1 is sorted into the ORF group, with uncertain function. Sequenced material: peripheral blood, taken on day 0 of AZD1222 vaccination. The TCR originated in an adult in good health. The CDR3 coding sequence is TGCGCCAGCAGTCAACGGCTGGGCGAGCAGTACTTC. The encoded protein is CASSQRLGEQYF.